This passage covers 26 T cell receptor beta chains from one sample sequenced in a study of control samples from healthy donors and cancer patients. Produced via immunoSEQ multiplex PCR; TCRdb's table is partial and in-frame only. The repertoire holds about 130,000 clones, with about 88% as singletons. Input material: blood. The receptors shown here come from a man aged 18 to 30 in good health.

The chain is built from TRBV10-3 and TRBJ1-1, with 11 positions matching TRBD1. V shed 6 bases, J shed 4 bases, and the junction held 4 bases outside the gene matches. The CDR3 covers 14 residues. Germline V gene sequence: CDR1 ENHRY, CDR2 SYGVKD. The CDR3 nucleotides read TGTGCCATCAGCTCCGGGACAGGGGGCACTGAAGCTTTCTTT. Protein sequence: CAISSGTGGTEAFF.

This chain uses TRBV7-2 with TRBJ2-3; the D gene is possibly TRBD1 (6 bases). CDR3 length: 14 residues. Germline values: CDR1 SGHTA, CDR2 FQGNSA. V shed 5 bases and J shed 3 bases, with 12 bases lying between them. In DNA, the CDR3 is TGTGCCAGCAGCCGCCTGGGGGCTACAGATACGCAGTATTTT. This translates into CASSRLGATDTQYF. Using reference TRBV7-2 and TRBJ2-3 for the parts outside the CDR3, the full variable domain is GAGVSQSPSNKVTEKGKDVELRCDPISGHTALYWYRQSLGQGLEFLIYFQGNSAPDKSGLPSDRFSAERTGGSVSTLTIQRTQQEDSAVYLCASSRLGATDTQYFGPGTRLTVL.

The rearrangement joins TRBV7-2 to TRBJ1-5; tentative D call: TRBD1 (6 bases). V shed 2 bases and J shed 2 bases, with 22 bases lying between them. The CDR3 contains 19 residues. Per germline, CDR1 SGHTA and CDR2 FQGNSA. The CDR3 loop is CASSLRSGAGARRNQPQHF. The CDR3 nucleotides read TGTGCCAGCAGCTTACGGTCAGGGGCCGGTGCGAGGCGCAATCAGCCCCAGCATTTT.

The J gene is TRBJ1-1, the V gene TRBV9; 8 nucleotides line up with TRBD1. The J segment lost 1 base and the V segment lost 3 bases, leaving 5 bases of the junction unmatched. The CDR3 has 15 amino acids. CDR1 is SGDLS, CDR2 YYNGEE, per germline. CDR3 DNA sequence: TGTGCCAGCAGCGCCTCTCAGGGGGCGAACACTGAAGCTTTCTTT. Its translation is CASSASQGANTEAFF.

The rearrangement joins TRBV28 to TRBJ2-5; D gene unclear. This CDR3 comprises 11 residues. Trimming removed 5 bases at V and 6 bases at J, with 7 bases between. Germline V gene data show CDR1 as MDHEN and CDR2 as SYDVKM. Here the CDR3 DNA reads TGTGCCAGCAGTAGCGCTCAGACCCAGTACTTC. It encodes CASSSAQTQYF.

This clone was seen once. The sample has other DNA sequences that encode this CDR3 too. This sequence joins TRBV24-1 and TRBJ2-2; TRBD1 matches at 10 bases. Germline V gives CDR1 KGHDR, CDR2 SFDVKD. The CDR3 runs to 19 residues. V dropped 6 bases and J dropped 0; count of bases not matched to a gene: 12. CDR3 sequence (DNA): TGTGCCACCAGTCTATGGGGACAGGGGAGTCGCGCGAACACCGGGGAGCTGTTTTTT. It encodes CATSLWGQGSRANTGELFF.

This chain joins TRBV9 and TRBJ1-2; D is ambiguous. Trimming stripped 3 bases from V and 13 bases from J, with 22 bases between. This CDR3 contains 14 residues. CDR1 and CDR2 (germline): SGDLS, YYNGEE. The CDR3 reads CASSGRHLPPPLTF. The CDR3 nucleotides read TGTGCCAGCAGCGGAAGACACCTCCCCCCCCCTCTCACCTTC.

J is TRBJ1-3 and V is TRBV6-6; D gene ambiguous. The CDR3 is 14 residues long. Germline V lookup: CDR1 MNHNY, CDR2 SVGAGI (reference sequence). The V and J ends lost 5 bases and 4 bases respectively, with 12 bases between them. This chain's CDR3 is CASSVKERGNTIYF. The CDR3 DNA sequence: TGTGCCAGCAGTGTAAAGGAGCGAGGAAACACCATATATTTT.

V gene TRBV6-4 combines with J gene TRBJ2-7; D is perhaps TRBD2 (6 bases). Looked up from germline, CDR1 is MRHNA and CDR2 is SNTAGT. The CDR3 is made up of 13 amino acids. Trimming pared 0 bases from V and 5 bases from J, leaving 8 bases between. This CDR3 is CASSDSRGDEQYF. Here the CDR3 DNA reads TGTGCCAGCAGTGACTCGCGGGGAGACGAGCAGTACTTC.

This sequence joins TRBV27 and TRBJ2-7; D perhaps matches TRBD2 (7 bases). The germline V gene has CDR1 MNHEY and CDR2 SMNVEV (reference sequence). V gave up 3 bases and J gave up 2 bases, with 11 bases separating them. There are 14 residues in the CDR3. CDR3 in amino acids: CASSFGGAAYEQYF. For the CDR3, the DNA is TGTGCCAGCAGTTTTGGGGGGGCCGCCTACGAGCAGTACTTC.

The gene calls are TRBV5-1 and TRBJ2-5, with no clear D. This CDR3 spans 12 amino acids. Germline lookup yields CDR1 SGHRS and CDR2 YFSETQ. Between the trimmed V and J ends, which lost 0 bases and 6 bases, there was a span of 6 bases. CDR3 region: CASSLGWKTQYF. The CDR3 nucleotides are TGCGCCAGCAGCTTGGGTTGGAAGACCCAGTACTTC.

CDR3 sequence (DNA): TGTGCCAGCAGCTTTACCGGGCCCCAGCATTTT. It encodes CASSFTGPQHF. The chain recombines TRBV7-2 with TRBJ1-5; no reliable D call. The CDR3 runs to 11 residues. Germline CDR1 reads SGHTA; CDR2 reads FQGNSA. V was trimmed by 3 bases and J by 9 bases, leaving 6 bases between them.

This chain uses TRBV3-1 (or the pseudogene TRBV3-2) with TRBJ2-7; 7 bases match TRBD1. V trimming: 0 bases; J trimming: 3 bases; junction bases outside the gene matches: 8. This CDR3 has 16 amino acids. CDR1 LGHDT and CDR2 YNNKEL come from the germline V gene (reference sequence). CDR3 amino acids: CASSQDKGAQIYEQYF. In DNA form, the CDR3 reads TGTGCCAGCAGCCAAGATAAGGGGGCGCAGATCTACGAGCAGTACTTC.

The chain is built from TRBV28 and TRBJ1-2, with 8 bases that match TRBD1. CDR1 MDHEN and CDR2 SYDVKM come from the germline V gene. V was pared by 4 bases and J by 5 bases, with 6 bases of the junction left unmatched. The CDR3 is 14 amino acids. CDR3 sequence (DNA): TGTGCCAGCAGTTATTATTACAGGGGGTATGGCTACACCTTC. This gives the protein CASSYYYRGYGYTF.

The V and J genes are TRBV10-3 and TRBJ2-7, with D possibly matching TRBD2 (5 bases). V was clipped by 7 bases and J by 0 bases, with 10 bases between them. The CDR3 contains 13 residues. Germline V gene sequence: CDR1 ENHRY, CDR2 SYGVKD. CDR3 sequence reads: CAITEGYSYEQYF. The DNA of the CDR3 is TGTGCCATCACCGAGGGTTACTCCTACGAGCAGTACTTC.

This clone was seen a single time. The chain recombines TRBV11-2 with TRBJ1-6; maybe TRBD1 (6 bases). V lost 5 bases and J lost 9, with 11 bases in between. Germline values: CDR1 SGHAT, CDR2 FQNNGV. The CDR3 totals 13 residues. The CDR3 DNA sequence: TGTGCCAGCAGCCCCGGACAGAGTTCACCCCTCCACTTT. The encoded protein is CASSPGQSSPLHF.

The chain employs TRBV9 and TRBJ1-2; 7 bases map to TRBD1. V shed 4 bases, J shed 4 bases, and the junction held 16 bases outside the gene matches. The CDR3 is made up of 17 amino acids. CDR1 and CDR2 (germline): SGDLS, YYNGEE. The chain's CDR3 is CASSSARTQGLFYGYTF. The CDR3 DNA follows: TGTGCCAGCAGCAGTGCACGAACACAGGGGCTTTTCTATGGCTACACCTTC.

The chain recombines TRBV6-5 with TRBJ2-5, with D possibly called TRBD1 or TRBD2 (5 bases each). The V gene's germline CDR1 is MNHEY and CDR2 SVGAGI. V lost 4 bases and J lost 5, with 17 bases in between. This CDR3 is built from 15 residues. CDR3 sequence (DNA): TGTGCCAGCAGTTCCGCCCGGCAGGGCGGGGAGACCCAGTACTTC. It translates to CASSSARQGGETQYF.

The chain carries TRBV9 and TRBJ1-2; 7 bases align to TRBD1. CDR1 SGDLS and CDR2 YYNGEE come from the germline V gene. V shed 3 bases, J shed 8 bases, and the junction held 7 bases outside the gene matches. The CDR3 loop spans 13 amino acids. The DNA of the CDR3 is TGTGCCAGCAGCGGGACAGGTTTGGGGGGCTACACCTTC. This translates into CASSGTGLGGYTF. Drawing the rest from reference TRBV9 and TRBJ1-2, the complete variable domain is DSGVTQTPKHLITATGQRVTLRCSPRSGDLSVYWYQQSLDQGLQFLIQYYNGEERAKGNILERFSAQQFPDLHSELNLSSLELGDSALYFCASSGTGLGGYTFGSGTRLTVV.

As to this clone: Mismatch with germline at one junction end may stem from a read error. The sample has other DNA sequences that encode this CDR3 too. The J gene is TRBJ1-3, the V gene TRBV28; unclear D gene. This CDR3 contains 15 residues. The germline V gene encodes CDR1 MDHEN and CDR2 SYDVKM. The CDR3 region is CASSFERNSGNTIYF. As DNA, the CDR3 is TGTGCCAGCAGTTTCGAGCGGAACTCTGGGAACACCATATATTTT.

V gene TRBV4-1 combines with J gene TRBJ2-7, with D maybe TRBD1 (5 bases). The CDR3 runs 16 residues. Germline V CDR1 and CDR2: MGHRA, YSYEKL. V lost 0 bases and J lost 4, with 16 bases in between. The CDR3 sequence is CASSQDDQGSGYEQYF. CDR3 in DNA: TGCGCCAGCAGCCAAGATGACCAGGGATCGGGTTACGAGCAGTACTTC.

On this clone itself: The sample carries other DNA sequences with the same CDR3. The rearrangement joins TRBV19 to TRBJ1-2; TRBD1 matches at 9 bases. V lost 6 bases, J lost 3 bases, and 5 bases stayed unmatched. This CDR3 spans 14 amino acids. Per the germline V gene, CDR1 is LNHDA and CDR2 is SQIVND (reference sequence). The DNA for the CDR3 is TGTGCCAGTAGCATCACAGGGGGCGACTATGGCTACACCTTC. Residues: CASSITGGDYGYTF.

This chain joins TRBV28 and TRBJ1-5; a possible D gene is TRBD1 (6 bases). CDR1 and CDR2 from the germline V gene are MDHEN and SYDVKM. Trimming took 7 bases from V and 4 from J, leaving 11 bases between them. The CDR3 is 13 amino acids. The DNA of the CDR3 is TGTGCCAGCACGGGGGGCCCTAATCAGCCCCAGCATTTT. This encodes CASTGGPNQPQHF.

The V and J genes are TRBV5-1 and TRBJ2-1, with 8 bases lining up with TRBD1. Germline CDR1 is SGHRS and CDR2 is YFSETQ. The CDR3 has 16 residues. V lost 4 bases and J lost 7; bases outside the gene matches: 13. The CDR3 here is CASSASGDRGGNEQFF. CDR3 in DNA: TGCGCCAGCAGCGCTTCCGGTGACAGGGGTGGGAATGAGCAGTTCTTC.

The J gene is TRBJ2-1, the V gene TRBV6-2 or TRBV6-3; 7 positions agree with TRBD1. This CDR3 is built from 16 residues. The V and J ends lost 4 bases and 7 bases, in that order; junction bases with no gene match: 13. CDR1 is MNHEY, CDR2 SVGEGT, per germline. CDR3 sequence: CASSWGGQATRNEQFF. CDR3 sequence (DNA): TGTGCCAGCAGTTGGGGTGGACAGGCGACCAGAAATGAGCAGTTCTTC.

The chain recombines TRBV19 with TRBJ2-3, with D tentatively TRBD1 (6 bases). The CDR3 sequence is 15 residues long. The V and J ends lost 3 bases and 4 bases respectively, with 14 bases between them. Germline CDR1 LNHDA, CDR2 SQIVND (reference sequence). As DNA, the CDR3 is TGTGCCAGTAGTATGAGCAGGGGACGGGCAGATACGCAGTATTTT. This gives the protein CASSMSRGRADTQYF.